This T cell receptor beta chain was captured by sequencing in a study of CD8 T cells in ankylosing spondylitis. TCRdb reprocessed the 5' RACE reads with MiXCR, giving one entry per CDR3 protein. This repertoire shows a few hundred thousand distinct CDR3 sequences, less than 25% found once; its top ten account for about 4%. This CDR3 is built from 15 residues. With 4 bases clipped from V and 6 bases from J, the junction kept 7 bases outside the gene matches. Looked up from germline, CDR1 is LGHNA and CDR2 is YNFKEQ. On this clonotype: No antigen is known for it.

Findings and limits, study-wide: Matched synovial fluid from ankylosing spondylitis patients was reported to be enriched for disease-linked clones.

Sequenced sample: blood, either unsorted or a sorted T cell fraction (not recorded which). The chain couples TRBV4-2 to TRBJ2-1; 9 bases agree with TRBD2. The clonotype originates from a female donor with ankylosing spondylitis or in good health (not recorded which). Here the CDR3 reads CASSPRLAGSNEQFF. CDR3 nucleotide sequence: TGTGCCAGCAGCCCTCGTCTAGCGGGGAGCAATGAGCAGTTCTTC.